The 30 T cell receptor beta chains below were found in one sample sequenced in a study of T cells in Graves' hyperthyroidism and ophthalmopathy. Regions amplified from RNA transcripts were the TCR beta CDR3 regions. The HTBI primer set was used in a first-round RT-PCR of the TCR CDR3. TCRdb called the multiplex PCR reads again in MiXCR, with one record for every CDR3 protein. Of approximately 300,000 distinct CDR3 sequences in the sample, roughly 17% are singletons; the top ten hold around 34%. The specimen sequenced was blood. These receptors were taken from a man in his thirties or forties with Graves' hyperthyroidism.

Written as DNA, the CDR3 is TGTGCCAGTACAGACGATGGCAATCAGCCCCAGCATTTT. This encodes CASTDDGNQPQHF. This chain joins TRBV19 and TRBJ1-5; D uncertain. The CDR3 extends over 13 amino acids. Germline V gene sequence: CDR1 LNHDA, CDR2 SQIVND (reference sequence). V lost 7 bases to trimming and J lost 2 bases, with 9 bases between them.

At least ten counts were recorded for this clonotype. The chain employs TRBV2 and TRBJ1-3; tentatively, D is TRBD1 (5 bases). V was pared by 6 bases and J by 4 bases, with 13 bases between. The germline CDR1 and CDR2 sequences are SNHLY and FYNNEI. There are 14 residues in the CDR3. CDR3 loop: CASRPGTDGNTIYF. CDR3 DNA: TGTGCCAGCAGACCCGGGACGGACGGAAACACCATATATTTT. Based on the CDR3 plus reference TRBV2 and TRBJ1-3, the full variable domain is EPEVTQTPSHQVTQMGQEVILRCVPISNHLYFYWYRQILGQKVEFLVSFYNNEISEKSEIFDDQFSVERPDGSNFTLKIRSTKLEDSAMYFCASRPGTDGNTIYFGEGSWLTVV.

The sample holds many counts of this clonotype. The chain is built from TRBV2 and TRBJ1-5; tentative D call: TRBD1 (5 bases). Germline V lookup: CDR1 SNHLY, CDR2 FYNNEI. The CDR3 extends over 14 amino acids. Trimming left V 3 bases short and J 4 bases short, with 10 bases between. CDR3 bases: TGTGCCAGCAGTGACTTCCGGGGGAATCAGCCCCAGCATTTT. Protein: CASSDFRGNQPQHF.

To note about this clonotype: It may be a read error: a sequence one base away is much more abundant. This chain connects TRBV7-6 to TRBJ2-1, with D possibly being TRBD1 or TRBD2 (7 bases each). The germline CDR1 and CDR2 sequences are SGHVS and FNYEAQ. This CDR3 contains 16 residues. The CDR3 protein is CASSFQGDYSYNDQFF. CDR3 DNA: TGTGCCAGCAGCTTTCAGGGGGACTACTCCTACAATGATCAGTTCTTC. The entire variable domain, with the rest obtained from reference TRBV7-6 and TRBJ2-1, is as follows: GAGVSQSPRYKVTKRGQDVALRCDPISGHVSLYWYRQALGQGPEFLTYFNYEAQQDKSGLPNDRFSAERPEGSISTLTIQRTEQRDSAMYRCASSFQGDYSYNDQFFGPGTRLTVL.

This clonotype was picked up many times. This chain joins TRBV2 and TRBJ2-3, with 7 positions matching TRBD2. The junction had 2 bases not matched to a gene; V was cut back by 1 base and J by 10 bases. CDR3 size: 12 residues. Germline assignment: CDR1 SNHLY and CDR2 FYNNEI. The CDR3: CASSEGGGAQYF. The CDR3 coding sequence is TGTGCCAGCAGTGAAGGGGGAGGGGCGCAGTATTTT.

V gene TRBV20-1 combines with J gene TRBJ2-1; TRBD2 matches at 12 bases. The V and J ends lost 3 bases and 4 bases, in that order; junction bases with no gene match: 4. Germline V gives CDR1 DFQATT, CDR2 SNEGSKA (reference sequence). This CDR3 has 15 amino acids. The CDR3 reads CSARRTSGKYNEQFF. The CDR3 region has the DNA TGCAGTGCTAGGCGGACTAGCGGGAAATACAATGAGCAGTTCTTC.

This clonotype has just a few counts. J is TRBJ2-7 and V is TRBV29-1; D may be TRBD1 (5 bases). CDR1 SQVTM and CDR2 ANQGSEA come from the germline V gene. This CDR3 is built from 11 residues. The V and J ends lost 3 bases and 7 bases respectively, with 10 bases between them. The CDR3 sequence: CSVDSGWEQYF. The CDR3 DNA sequence: TGCAGCGTTGATTCAGGGTGGGAGCAGTACTTC.

The chain employs TRBV5-1 and TRBJ1-4; D gene unclear. The CDR3 is made up of 16 amino acids. Trimming stripped 4 bases from V and 0 bases from J, with 13 bases between. Germline V CDR1 and CDR2: SGHRS, YFSETQ. As DNA, the CDR3 is TGCGCCAGCAGCCTTGCAGGTTATGCAACTAATGAAAAACTGTTTTTT. It encodes CASSLAGYATNEKLFF.

This clonotype has at least ten counts. This chain connects TRBV7-2 to TRBJ1-4, with no clear D. V lost 5 bases, J lost 10 bases, and 11 bases lay in between. Germline V gene sequence: CDR1 SGHTA, CDR2 FQGNSA. This CDR3 region has 12 residues. Here the CDR3 reads CASSPFGRKLFF. CDR3 in DNA: TGTGCCAGCAGCCCCTTTGGGCGAAAACTGTTTTTT.

V and J are TRBV5-1 and TRBJ2-7; a weak D match, TRBD2 (5 bases). The CDR3 consists of 16 residues. The V gene's germline CDR1 is SGHRS and CDR2 YFSETQ. V dropped 4 bases and J dropped 6 bases, with 23 bases sitting between them. The DNA for the CDR3 is TGCGCCAGCAGCCAAAGCCCCTACGGCGGGCGGCTCGAGCAGTACTTC. Translating it yields CASSQSPYGGRLEQYF. Using reference TRBV5-1 and TRBJ2-7 for the parts outside the CDR3, the full variable domain is KAGVTQTPRYLIKTRGQQVTLSCSPISGHRSVSWYQQTPGQGLQFLFEYFSETQRNKGNFPGRFSGRQFSNSRSEMNVSTLELGDSALYLCASSQSPYGGRLEQYFGPGTRLTVT.

The table lists this clonotype with a few counts. The CDR3, as DNA: TGTGCCAGCAGCTTGTCGGGTGGGGGCAGAGAGCAGTTCTTC. Residues: CASSLSGGGREQFF. The rearrangement joins TRBV5-4 to TRBJ2-1, with a tentative D call TRBD1 (6 bases). Germline-derived CDR1 and CDR2 are SGHNT and YYREEE (reference sequence). This CDR3 region has 14 residues. Trimming stripped 1 base from V and 10 bases from J, with 15 bases between. The full variable domain, rest sourced from reference TRBV5-4 and TRBJ2-1, is ETGVTQSPTHLIKTRGQQVTLRCSSQSGHNTVSWYQQALGQGPQFIFQYYREEENGRGNFPPRFSGLQFPNYSSELNVNALELDDSALYLCASSLSGGGREQFFGPGTRLTVL.

The table lists this clonotype with many counts. This chain links TRBV12-3 or TRBV12-4 with TRBJ2-1; D gene ambiguous. Between the trimmed V and J ends, which lost 5 bases and 3 bases, there was a span of 8 bases. The CDR3 runs to 13 residues. The CDR3 DNA reads TGTGCCAGCAGTGAGATCTACTACAATGAGCAGTTCTTC. It yields the protein CASSEIYYNEQFF.

This clonotype has only a few counts. The chain joins TRBV5-1 to TRBJ2-7; the match to TRBD1 covers 7 bases. Trimming cost V 4 bases and J 4 bases; bases outside gene matches: 5. Germline CDR1 is SGHRS and CDR2 is YFSETQ. CDR3 size: 13 residues. The DNA of the CDR3 is TGCGCCAGCAGCATGGGACAGACGTACGAGCAGTACTTC. Translated, it gives CASSMGQTYEQYF. Filled out from reference TRBV5-1 and TRBJ2-7, the complete variable domain reads KAGVTQTPRYLIKTRGQQVTLSCSPISGHRSVSWYQQTPGQGLQFLFEYFSETQRNKGNFPGRFSGRQFSNSRSEMNVSTLELGDSALYLCASSMGQTYEQYFGPGTRLTVT.

A few counts support this clonotype. The V and J genes are TRBV28 and TRBJ1-4; D is ambiguous. V was pared by 5 bases and J by 0 bases, with 7 bases between. The germline gives CDR1 MDHEN, CDR2 SYDVKM. The CDR3 length is 14 residues. The CDR3 here is CASSTPATNEKLFF. Written as DNA, the CDR3 is TGTGCCAGCAGTACTCCTGCAACTAATGAAAAACTGTTTTTT.

This chain links TRBV20-1 with TRBJ2-3; the match to TRBD2 covers 7 bases. This CDR3 comprises 15 residues. The V segment lost 6 bases and the J segment 0 bases; nucleotides outside the gene matches: 9. Germline assignment: CDR1 DFQATT and CDR2 SNEGSKA (reference sequence). DNA for the CDR3: TGCAGTGCCGCCTGGCTAGCGGAGAGCACAGATACGCAGTATTTT. The encoded protein is CSAAWLAESTDTQYF.

In this sample, this clonotype turned up many times. The chain employs TRBV2 and TRBJ2-3; no firm D call. V was clipped by 8 bases and J by 6 bases, with 15 bases between them. The germline CDR1 and CDR2 sequences are SNHLY and FYNNEI. This CDR3 region has 13 residues. DNA for the CDR3: TGTGCCAGCGGCCCGGGCCTCCGGGATACGCAGTATTTT. It codes for CASGPGLRDTQYF. The variable domain in full, with the rest retrieved from reference TRBV2 and TRBJ2-3, is EPEVTQTPSHQVTQMGQEVILRCVPISNHLYFYWYRQILGQKVEFLVSFYNNEISEKSEIFDDQFSVERPDGSNFTLKIRSTKLEDSAMYFCASGPGLRDTQYFGPGTRLTVL.

This clonotype was seen many times. The chain uses TRBV5-1 and TRBJ2-7, with TRBD1 matching 10 bases. The J segment lost 3 bases and the V segment lost 3 bases, leaving 3 bases of the junction unmatched. Germline V gives CDR1 SGHRS, CDR2 YFSETQ. The CDR3 has 14 amino acids. The DNA of the CDR3 is TGCGCCAGCAGCTCCGGACAGGGGGGCTACGAGCAGTACTTC. Amino acid sequence: CASSSGQGGYEQYF.

This clonotype was seen many times. Just one base apart from a much larger clone, this may be a read error. The J gene is TRBJ2-7, the V gene TRBV6-2 or TRBV6-3; D gene unclear. Trimming took 4 bases from V and 3 from J, leaving 7 bases between them. CDR3 length: 12 residues. Germline CDR1 MNHEY, CDR2 SVGEGT. CDR3 region: CASSLRDYEQYF. The CDR3 region has the DNA TGTGCCAGCAGTTTGCGAGACTACGAGCAGTACTTC.

The chain recombines TRBV20-1 with TRBJ2-1; 7 bases are a match to TRBD1. V shed 4 bases and J 3 bases; nucleotides not matched to a gene: 12. The germline V gene has CDR1 DFQATT and CDR2 SNEGSKA (reference sequence). The CDR3 extends over 16 amino acids. CDR3 DNA sequence: TGCAGTGCTATTTCCCCCCGGACAGGCATCTACAATGAGCAGTTCTTC. Its translation is CSAISPRTGIYNEQFF.

This clonotype appeared a single time. The rearrangement links TRBV20-1 to TRBJ2-1; TRBD2 is a possible D gene (6 bases). In germline, CDR1 is DFQATT, CDR2 SNEGSKA (reference sequence). The CDR3 extends over 12 amino acids. The V end was cut by 3 bases, the J end by 8 bases, with 11 bases between. CDR3 sequence reads: CSARDSGYEQFF. CDR3 bases: TGCAGTGCTAGGGATAGCGGATATGAGCAGTTCTTC.

This clonotype was detected a few times. V usage is TRBV20-1 and J usage is TRBJ2-1; 8 nucleotides agree with TRBD2. The CDR3 covers 12 residues. The V and J ends lost 6 bases and 12 bases, in that order; junction bases with no gene match: 10. The germline gives CDR1 DFQATT, CDR2 SNEGSKA (reference sequence). CDR3 sequence reads: CSAGSGTVGQFF. The CDR3 bases are TGCAGTGCCGGTAGCGGGACCGTCGGGCAGTTCTTC.

J is TRBJ2-2 and V is TRBV5-1; weak D call: TRBD1 (6 bases). The V and J ends lost 3 bases and 4 bases respectively, with 16 bases between them. The CDR3 contains 16 residues. Germline assignment: CDR1 SGHRS and CDR2 YFSETQ. CDR3 sequence reads: CASSSYTGSATGELFF. The CDR3 nucleotides are TGCGCCAGCAGCTCATATACAGGGTCCGCCACCGGGGAGCTGTTTTTT.

This chain links TRBV30 with TRBJ2-3; D unclear. CDR1 and CDR2 from the germline V gene are GTSNPN and SVGIG (reference sequence). The CDR3 contains 14 residues. The germline V and J ends were trimmed by 0 bases and 2 bases, with 9 bases remaining between them. This CDR3 is CAWSVDATTDTQYF. Written as DNA, the CDR3 is TGTGCCTGGAGTGTCGATGCCACCACAGATACGCAGTATTTT.

There are many counts of this clonotype. V is TRBV6-1 and J is TRBJ2-2; D unclear. V was clipped by 7 bases and J by 0 bases, with 12 bases between them. Germline CDR1 reads MNHNS; CDR2 reads SASEGT. The CDR3 is 15 residues long. In DNA, the CDR3 is TGTGCCAGCACCCGGTCATACGCGAACACCGGGGAGCTGTTTTTT. It yields the protein CASTRSYANTGELFF.

In DNA form, the CDR3 reads TGCAGCGTGTCTGGCCGAGCGGGAGGGGTGAGGGAGCAGTTCTTC. Translating gives CSVSGRAGGVREQFF. The J gene is TRBJ2-1, the V gene TRBV29-1; 10 positions match TRBD2. This CDR3 has 15 residues. CDR1 is SQVTM and CDR2 is ANQGSEA in the germline V gene. Losses at the gene ends were 6 bases for V and 10 bases for J; bases not matched to a gene: 15.

The sample holds a few counts of this clonotype. V and J are TRBV5-1 and TRBJ2-6; D possibly corresponds to TRBD2 (5 bases). The CDR3 length is 16 residues. The germline V and J ends were trimmed by 0 bases and 2 bases, with 9 bases remaining between them. The germline V gene has CDR1 SGHRS and CDR2 YFSETQ. This chain's CDR3 is CASSLVSETGANVLTF. The CDR3 DNA reads TGCGCCAGCAGCTTGGTTAGCGAGACTGGGGCCAACGTCCTGACTTTC. Using reference TRBV5-1 and TRBJ2-6 for the parts outside the CDR3, the full variable domain is KAGVTQTPRYLIKTRGQQVTLSCSPISGHRSVSWYQQTPGQGLQFLFEYFSETQRNKGNFPGRFSGRQFSNSRSEMNVSTLELGDSALYLCASSLVSETGANVLTFGAGSRLTVL.

This clonotype was counted many times. The chain links TRBV7-9 to TRBJ2-7, with no clear D. The CDR3 covers 13 residues. The V gene's germline CDR1 is SEHNR and CDR2 FQNEAQ (reference sequence). The ends were cut back, 4 bases at V and 6 bases at J, with 13 bases in the middle. The DNA of the CDR3 is TGTGCCAGCAGCTACCCTCCAAGCTCCGAGCAGTACTTC. Translation: CASSYPPSSEQYF.

This clonotype has ten or more counts. This chain connects TRBV20-1 to TRBJ2-7; 7 nucleotides match TRBD2. Germline-derived CDR1 and CDR2 are DFQATT and SNEGSKA (reference sequence). This CDR3 spans 16 amino acids. The V segment lost 2 bases and the J segment 7 bases; nucleotides outside the gene matches: 17. CDR3 in DNA: TGCAGTGCTAGATCCCTGTCGAATTGGGGGAGGGATGAGCAGTACTTC. It translates to CSARSLSNWGRDEQYF.

This rearrangement joins TRBV2 to TRBJ1-4, with a weak D call TRBD1 (6 bases). The germline V gene has CDR1 SNHLY and CDR2 FYNNEI. The V end was cut by 7 bases, the J end by 4 bases, with 13 bases between. The CDR3 is 14 amino acids. CDR3 nucleotide sequence: TGTGCCAGCATTTCGGACAGTTTTAATGAAAAACTGTTTTTT. Its protein is CASISDSFNEKLFF. The full variable domain, with the rest looked up from reference TRBV2 and TRBJ1-4, is EPEVTQTPSHQVTQMGQEVILRCVPISNHLYFYWYRQILGQKVEFLVSFYNNEISEKSEIFDDQFSVERPDGSNFTLKIRSTKLEDSAMYFCASISDSFNEKLFFGSGTQLSVL.

This clonotype was seen repeatedly, ten times or more. The chain carries TRBV13 and TRBJ2-7; the D is unclear. Trimming took off 5 bases at V and 3 bases at J, with 11 bases between the two ends. The germline V gene has CDR1 PRHDT and CDR2 FYEKMQ (reference sequence). This CDR3 comprises 13 residues. CDR3 sequence reads: CASSNRRVYEQYF. In DNA form, the CDR3 reads TGTGCCAGCAGCAACCGCCGGGTCTACGAGCAGTACTTC.